The 8 T cell receptor beta chains listed next were all sequenced from one sample in a study of beta chain features in type 1 diabetes. Study-wide findings and caveats: A moderate, significant TCRB CDR3 shortening appeared in type 1 diabetes across four CD4+ subsets.

Expressed TCRB transcripts were sequenced because the isolated RNA had all been reverse transcribed beforehand. Method: immunoSEQ multiplex PCR; TCRdb's copy keeps in-frame clones and lacks some. The sample has hundreds of thousands of clones, about 14% seen once. What these receptors recognize is not known. Sequencing input: naive CD4+ T cells from blood. These TCRs come from a man between 18 and 35 years old with type 1 diabetes.

J is TRBJ2-7 and V is TRBV4-2, with 8 bases identical to TRBD1. Trimming took 4 bases from V and 5 from J; bases not matched to a gene: 7. CDR1 LGHNA and CDR2 YNFKEQ come from the germline V gene. The CDR3 is 14 residues long. The CDR3 region is CASSPGQGSDEQYF. CDR3 DNA sequence: TGTGCCAGCAGCCCCGGACAGGGCTCGGACGAGCAGTACTTC.

The CDR3 loop reads CASTWTSGRPEQFF. CDR3 in DNA: TGTGCCAGCACCTGGACTAGCGGGAGGCCCGAGCAGTTCTTC. This sequence joins TRBV7-2 and TRBJ2-1, with 14 positions matching TRBD2. The CDR3 totals 14 residues. Germline V gene data show CDR1 as SGHTA and CDR2 as FQGNSA. Losses at the gene ends were 7 bases for V and 10 bases for J; bases not matched to a gene: 6.

The chain carries TRBV2 and TRBJ2-5, with 9 bases that match TRBD1. The CDR3 has 13 amino acids. The V and J ends lost 7 bases and 5 bases, in that order; junction bases with no gene match: 5. The germline V gene has CDR1 SNHLY and CDR2 FYNNEI. CDR3 loop: CASKTGGLETQYF. The CDR3 DNA sequence: TGTGCCAGCAAAACAGGGGGCTTGGAGACCCAGTACTTC.

This clone has just a few counts. The V and J genes are TRBV4-2 and TRBJ2-7; maybe TRBD1 (5 bases). This CDR3 is 15 amino acids long. V was shortened by 0 bases and J by 3 bases, with 12 bases between the two germline ends. Germline V gene data show CDR1 as LGHNA and CDR2 as YNFKEQ. CDR3 sequence: CASSQDTQGFYEQYF. The CDR3 DNA is TGTGCCAGCAGCCAAGATACCCAGGGATTCTACGAGCAGTACTTC.

The chain combines TRBV6-1 with TRBJ1-5; TRBD1 is a possible D gene (5 bases). The CDR3 totals 15 residues. Germline V gene sequence: CDR1 MNHNS, CDR2 SASEGT. Trimming removed 3 bases at V and 4 bases at J, with 13 bases between. The DNA for the CDR3 is TGTGCCAGCAGTGAGGTAGCAGGGCAGAATCAGCCCCAGCATTTT. Residues: CASSEVAGQNQPQHF.

The chain has TRBV4-1 and TRBJ1-2, with D possibly being TRBD1 (6 bases). Germline V gene data show CDR1 as MGHRA and CDR2 as YSYEKL. This CDR3 comprises 13 residues. Trimming cost V 1 base and J 8 bases, with 11 bases left between them. In nucleotides, the CDR3 is TGCGCCAGCAGCCAAGTCACAGGGCAAGGCTACACCTTC. It is translated as CASSQVTGQGYTF.

A few counts support this clone. This chain connects TRBV11-2 to TRBJ2-1, with TRBD2 matching over 9 bases. The CDR3 extends over 15 amino acids. Germline CDR1 SGHAT, CDR2 FQNNGV. The junction had 6 bases not matched to a gene; V was cut back by 2 bases and J by 7 bases. CDR3 DNA sequence: TGTGCCAGCAGCTTACTGCGGGAGGGCCAGAATGAGCAGTTCTTC. It is translated as CASSLLREGQNEQFF.

This clone was detected only a few times. The genes are TRBV10-3 and TRBJ1-4; a possible D gene is TRBD1 (5 bases). Trimming took 5 bases from V and 5 from J, leaving 15 bases between them. This CDR3 is built from 15 residues. Germline V gene lookup returns CDR1 ENHRY and CDR2 SYGVKD. CDR3 nucleotide sequence: TGTGCCATCAGTTTGGGGACTAGGGAAAATGAAAAACTGTTTTTT. Translated: CAISLGTRENEKLFF.